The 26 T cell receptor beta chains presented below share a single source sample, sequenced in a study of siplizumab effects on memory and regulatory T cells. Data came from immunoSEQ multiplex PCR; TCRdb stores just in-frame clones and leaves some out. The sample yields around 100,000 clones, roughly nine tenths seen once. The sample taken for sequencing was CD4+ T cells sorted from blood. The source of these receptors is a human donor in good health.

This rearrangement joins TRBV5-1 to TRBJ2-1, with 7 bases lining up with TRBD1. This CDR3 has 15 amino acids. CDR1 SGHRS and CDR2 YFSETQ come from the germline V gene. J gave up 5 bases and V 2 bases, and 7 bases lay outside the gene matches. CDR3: CASSLYGQVDNEQFF. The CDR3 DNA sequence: TGCGCCAGCAGCTTATACGGACAGGTAGACAATGAGCAGTTCTTC.

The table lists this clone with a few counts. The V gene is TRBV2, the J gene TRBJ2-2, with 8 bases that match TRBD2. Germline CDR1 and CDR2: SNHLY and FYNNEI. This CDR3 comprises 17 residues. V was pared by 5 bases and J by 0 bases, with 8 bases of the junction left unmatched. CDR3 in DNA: TGTGCCAGCAGTACTAGCGGACTAACGACGAACACCGGGGAGCTGTTTTTT. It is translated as CASSTSGLTTNTGELFF.

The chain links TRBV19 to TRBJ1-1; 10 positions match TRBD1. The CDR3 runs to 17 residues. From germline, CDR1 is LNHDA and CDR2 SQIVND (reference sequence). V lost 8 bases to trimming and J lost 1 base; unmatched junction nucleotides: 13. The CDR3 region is CASRGDRGRLTNTEAFF. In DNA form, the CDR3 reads TGTGCCAGTCGGGGAGACAGGGGGCGACTTACGAACACTGAAGCTTTCTTT.

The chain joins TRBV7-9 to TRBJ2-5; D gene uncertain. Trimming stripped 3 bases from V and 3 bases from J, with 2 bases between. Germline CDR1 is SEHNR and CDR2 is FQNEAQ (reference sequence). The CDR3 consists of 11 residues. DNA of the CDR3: TGTGCCAGCAGCTTGAAAGAGACCCAGTACTTC. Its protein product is CASSLKETQYF.

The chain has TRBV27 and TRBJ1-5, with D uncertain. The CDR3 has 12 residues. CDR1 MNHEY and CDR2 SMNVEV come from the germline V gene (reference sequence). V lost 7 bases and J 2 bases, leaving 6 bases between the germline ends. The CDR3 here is CASKVGNQPQHF. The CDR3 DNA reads TGTGCCAGCAAGGTTGGCAATCAGCCCCAGCATTTT.

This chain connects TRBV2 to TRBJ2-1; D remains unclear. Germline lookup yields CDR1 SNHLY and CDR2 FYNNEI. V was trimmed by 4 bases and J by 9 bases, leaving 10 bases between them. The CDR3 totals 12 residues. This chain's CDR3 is CASSVTGREQFF. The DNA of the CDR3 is TGTGCCAGCAGTGTGACGGGCCGTGAGCAGTTCTTC.

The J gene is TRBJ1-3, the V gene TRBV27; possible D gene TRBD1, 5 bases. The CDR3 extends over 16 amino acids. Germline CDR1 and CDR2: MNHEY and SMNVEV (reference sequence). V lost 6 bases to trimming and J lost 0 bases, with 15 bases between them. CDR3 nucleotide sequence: TGTGCCAGCAGAGCCAGAACAGGAGGCTCTGGAAACACCATATATTTT. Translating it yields CASRARTGGSGNTIYF.

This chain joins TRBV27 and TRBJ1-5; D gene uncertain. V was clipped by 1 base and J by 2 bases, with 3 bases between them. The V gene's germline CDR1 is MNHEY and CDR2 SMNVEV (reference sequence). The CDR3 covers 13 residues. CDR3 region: CASSLFGNQPQHF. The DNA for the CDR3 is TGTGCCAGCAGTTTATTTGGCAATCAGCCCCAGCATTTT.

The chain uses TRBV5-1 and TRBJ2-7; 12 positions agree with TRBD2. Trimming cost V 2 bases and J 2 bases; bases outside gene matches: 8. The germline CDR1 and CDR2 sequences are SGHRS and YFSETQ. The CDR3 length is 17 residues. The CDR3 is CASSLRLAGDMAYEQYF. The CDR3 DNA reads TGCGCCAGCAGCTTACGACTAGCGGGAGACATGGCCTACGAGCAGTACTTC.

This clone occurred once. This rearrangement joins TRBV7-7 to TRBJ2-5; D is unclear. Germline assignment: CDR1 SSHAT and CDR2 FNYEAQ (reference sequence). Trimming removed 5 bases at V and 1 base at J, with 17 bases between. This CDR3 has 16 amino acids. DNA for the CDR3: TGTGCCAGCAGCCCAACGAGGCAGATTACCCAAGAGACCCAGTACTTC. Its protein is CASSPTRQITQETQYF.

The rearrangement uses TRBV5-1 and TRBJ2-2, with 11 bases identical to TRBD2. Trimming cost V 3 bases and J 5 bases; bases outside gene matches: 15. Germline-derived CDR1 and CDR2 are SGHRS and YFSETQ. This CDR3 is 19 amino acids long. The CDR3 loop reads CASSSRKPTSGRMTGELFF. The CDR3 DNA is TGCGCCAGCAGCTCCCGAAAACCCACTAGCGGGAGAATGACCGGGGAGCTGTTTTTT.

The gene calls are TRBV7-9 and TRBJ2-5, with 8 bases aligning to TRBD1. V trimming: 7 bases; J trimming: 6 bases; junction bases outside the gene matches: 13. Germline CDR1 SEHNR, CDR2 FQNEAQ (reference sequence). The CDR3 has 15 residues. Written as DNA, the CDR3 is TGTGCCAGCAACCCGACCGGACAGGGTGCGCAGACCCAGTACTTC. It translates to CASNPTGQGAQTQYF.

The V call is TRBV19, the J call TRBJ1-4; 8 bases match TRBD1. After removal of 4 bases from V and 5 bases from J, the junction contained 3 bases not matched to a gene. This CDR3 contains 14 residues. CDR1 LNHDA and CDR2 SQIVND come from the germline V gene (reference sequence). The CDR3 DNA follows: TGTGCCAGTAGTAGCCGGGACAGGAATGAAAAACTGTTTTTT. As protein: CASSSRDRNEKLFF.

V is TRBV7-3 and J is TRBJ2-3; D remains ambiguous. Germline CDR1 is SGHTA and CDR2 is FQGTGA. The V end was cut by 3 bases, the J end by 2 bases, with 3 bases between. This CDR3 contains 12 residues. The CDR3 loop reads CASSFNTDTQYF. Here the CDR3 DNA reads TGTGCCAGCAGCTTCAACACAGATACGCAGTATTTT.

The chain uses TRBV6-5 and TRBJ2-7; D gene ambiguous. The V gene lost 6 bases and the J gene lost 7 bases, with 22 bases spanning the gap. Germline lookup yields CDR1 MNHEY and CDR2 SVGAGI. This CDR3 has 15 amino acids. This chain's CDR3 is CASSSNTEIVREQYF. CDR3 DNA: TGTGCCAGCAGCTCAAACACCGAAATCGTACGGGAGCAGTACTTC.

The CDR3 loop is CASSGQGAGEKLFF. DNA for the CDR3: TGTGCCAGCAGTGGACAGGGGGCGGGGGAAAAACTGTTTTTT. The chain employs TRBV2 and TRBJ1-4, with 10 positions matching TRBD1. The germline V gene encodes CDR1 SNHLY and CDR2 FYNNEI. Trimming at V came to 4 bases and at J to 8 bases, leaving 4 bases not matched to a gene. This CDR3 spans 14 amino acids. Complete variable domain (other parts from reference TRBV2 and TRBJ1-4): EPEVTQTPSHQVTQMGQEVILRCVPISNHLYFYWYRQILGQKVEFLVSFYNNEISEKSEIFDDQFSVERPDGSNFTLKIRSTKLEDSAMYFCASSGQGAGEKLFFGSGTQLSVL.

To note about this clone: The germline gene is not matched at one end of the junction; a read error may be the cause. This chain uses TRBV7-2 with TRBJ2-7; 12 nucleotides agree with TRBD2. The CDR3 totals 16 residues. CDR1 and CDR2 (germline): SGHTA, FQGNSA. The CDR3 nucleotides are TGTGCCAGCAGCCTAGCGGGAGGGCCGAGCTCCTACGAGCAGTACTTC. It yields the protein CASSLAGGPSSYEQYF.

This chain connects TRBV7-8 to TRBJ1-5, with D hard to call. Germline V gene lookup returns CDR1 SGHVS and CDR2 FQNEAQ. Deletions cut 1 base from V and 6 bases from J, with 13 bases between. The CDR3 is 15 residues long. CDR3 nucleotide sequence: TGTGCCAGCAGCTTAGGGCGGACCCTTGGTCAGCCCCAGCATTTT. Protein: CASSLGRTLGQPQHF.

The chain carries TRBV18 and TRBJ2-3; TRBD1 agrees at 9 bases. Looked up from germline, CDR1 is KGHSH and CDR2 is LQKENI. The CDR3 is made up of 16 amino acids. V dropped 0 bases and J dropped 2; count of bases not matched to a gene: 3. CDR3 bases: TGTGCCAGCTCACCACCCGGGACAGGGCCCACAGATACGCAGTATTTT. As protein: CASSPPGTGPTDTQYF.

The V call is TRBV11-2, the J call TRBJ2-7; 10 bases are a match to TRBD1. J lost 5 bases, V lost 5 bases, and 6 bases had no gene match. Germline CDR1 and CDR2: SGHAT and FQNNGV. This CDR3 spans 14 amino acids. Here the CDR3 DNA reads TGTGCCAGCAGCCCCGACAGGGGGCCACACGAGCAGTACTTC. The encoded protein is CASSPDRGPHEQYF.

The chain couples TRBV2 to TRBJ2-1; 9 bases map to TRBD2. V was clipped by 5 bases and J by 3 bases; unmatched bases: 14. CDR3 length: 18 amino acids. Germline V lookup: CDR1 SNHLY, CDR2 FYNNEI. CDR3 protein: CASSSLGLTSGYYNEQFF. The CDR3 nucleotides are TGTGCCAGCAGTAGCTTAGGTCTAACTAGCGGGTACTACAATGAGCAGTTCTTC.

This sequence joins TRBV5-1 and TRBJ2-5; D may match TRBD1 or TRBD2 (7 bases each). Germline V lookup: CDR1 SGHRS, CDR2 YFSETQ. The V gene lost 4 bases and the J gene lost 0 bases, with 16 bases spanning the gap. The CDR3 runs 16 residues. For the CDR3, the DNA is TGCGCCAGCAGCGGGGGAGGGACAGCAGACCAAGAGACCCAGTACTTC. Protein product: CASSGGGTADQETQYF.

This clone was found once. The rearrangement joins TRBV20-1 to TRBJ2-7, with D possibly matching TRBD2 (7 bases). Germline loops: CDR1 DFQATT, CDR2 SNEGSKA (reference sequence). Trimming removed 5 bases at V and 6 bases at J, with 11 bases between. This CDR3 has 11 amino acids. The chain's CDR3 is CSAWGGREQYF. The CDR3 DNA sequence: TGCAGTGCTTGGGGGGGGCGCGAGCAGTACTTC.

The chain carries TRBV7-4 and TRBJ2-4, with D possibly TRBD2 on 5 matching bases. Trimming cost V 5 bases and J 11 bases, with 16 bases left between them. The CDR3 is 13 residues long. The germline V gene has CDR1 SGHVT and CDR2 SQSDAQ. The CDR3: CASSPDGSGFQYF. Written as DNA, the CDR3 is TGTGCCAGCAGCCCTGACGGTTCGGGATTTCAGTACTTC.

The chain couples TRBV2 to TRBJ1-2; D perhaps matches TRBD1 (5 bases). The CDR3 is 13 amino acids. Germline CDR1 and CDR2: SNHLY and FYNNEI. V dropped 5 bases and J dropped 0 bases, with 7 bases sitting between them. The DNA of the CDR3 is TGTGCCAGCAGTCAGGGCGCTAACTATGGCTACACCTTC. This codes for CASSQGANYGYTF.

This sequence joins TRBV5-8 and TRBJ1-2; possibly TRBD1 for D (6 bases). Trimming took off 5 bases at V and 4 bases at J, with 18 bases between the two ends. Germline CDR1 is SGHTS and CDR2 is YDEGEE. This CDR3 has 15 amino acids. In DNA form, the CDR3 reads TGTGCCAGCAGGGGAACCGGACAGTTCGGCTATGGCTACACCTTC. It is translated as CASRGTGQFGYGYTF.